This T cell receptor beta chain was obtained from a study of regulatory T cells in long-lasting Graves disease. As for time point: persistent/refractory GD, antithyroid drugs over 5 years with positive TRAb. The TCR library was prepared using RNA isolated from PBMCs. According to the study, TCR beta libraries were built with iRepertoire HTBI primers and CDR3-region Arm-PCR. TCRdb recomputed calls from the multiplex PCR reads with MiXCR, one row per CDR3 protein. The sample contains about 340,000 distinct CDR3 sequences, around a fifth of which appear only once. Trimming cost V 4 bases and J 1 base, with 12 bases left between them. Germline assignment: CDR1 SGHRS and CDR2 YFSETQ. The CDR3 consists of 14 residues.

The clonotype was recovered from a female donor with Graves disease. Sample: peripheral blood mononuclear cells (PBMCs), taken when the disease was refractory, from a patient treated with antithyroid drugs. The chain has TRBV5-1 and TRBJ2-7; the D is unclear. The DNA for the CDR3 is TGCGCCAGCAGCCCCAACACCGAGTCCTACGAGCAGTACTTC. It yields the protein CASSPNTESYEQYF.